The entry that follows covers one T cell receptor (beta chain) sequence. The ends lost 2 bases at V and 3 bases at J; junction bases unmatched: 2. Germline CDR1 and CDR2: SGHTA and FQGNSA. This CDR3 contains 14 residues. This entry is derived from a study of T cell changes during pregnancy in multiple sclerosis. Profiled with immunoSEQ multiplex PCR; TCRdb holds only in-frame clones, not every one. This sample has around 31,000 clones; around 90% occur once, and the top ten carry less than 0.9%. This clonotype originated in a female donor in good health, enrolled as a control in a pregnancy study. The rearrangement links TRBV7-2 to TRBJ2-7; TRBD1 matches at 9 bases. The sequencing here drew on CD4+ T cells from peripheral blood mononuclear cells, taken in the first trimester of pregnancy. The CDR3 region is CASSLRDRDYEQYF. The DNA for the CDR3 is TGTGCCAGCAGCTTAAGGGACAGGGACTACGAGCAGTACTTC.